The 11 T cell receptor beta chains below come from one sample, sequenced in a study of blood T cell repertoires in COVID-19. Data came from immunoSEQ multiplex PCR; TCRdb stores just in-frame clones and leaves some out. The sample shows about 15,000 clones, 73% of them seen only once. The sample comprised peripheral blood. The receptors originated from a man between 65 and 85 years old with acute or convalescent COVID-19.

The chain employs TRBV5-1 and TRBJ2-3; TRBD1 matches at 9 bases. V gave up 3 bases and J gave up 4 bases; unmatched junction bases: 9. CDR3 length: 16 residues. Germline values: CDR1 SGHRS, CDR2 YFSETQ. The CDR3 reads CASSYTGGEVADTQYF. The CDR3 DNA reads TGCGCCAGCAGCTATACAGGGGGCGAGGTGGCAGATACGCAGTATTTT.

The genes are TRBV7-9 and TRBJ1-2; 7 nucleotides align to TRBD1. V gave up 0 bases and J gave up 7 bases; unmatched junction bases: 2. The CDR3 length is 13 residues. Germline values: CDR1 SEHNR, CDR2 FQNEAQ (reference sequence). The CDR3 sequence: CASSLAGGRGYTF. CDR3 nucleotide sequence: TGTGCCAGCAGCTTAGCAGGGGGCCGTGGCTACACCTTC.

This sequence joins TRBV9 and TRBJ1-6; perhaps TRBD1 as D (6 bases). CDR3 length equals 15 residues. The germline gives CDR1 SGDLS, CDR2 YYNGEE. Trimming stripped 0 bases from V and 7 bases from J, with 11 bases between. This CDR3 reads CASSVAEQGNSPLHF. The DNA of the CDR3 is TGTGCCAGCAGCGTAGCGGAACAGGGAAATTCACCCCTCCACTTT.

The genes are TRBV9 and TRBJ1-6; D is undetermined. The germline gives CDR1 SGDLS, CDR2 YYNGEE. V was trimmed by 0 bases and J by 3 bases, leaving 7 bases between them. There are 15 residues in the CDR3. The CDR3 sequence is CASSVGGHYNSPLHF. The CDR3 DNA reads as TGTGCCAGCAGCGTAGGAGGGCACTATAATTCACCCCTCCACTTT.

This rearrangement joins TRBV5-1 to TRBJ1-3; no clear D. This CDR3 spans 16 amino acids. From germline, CDR1 is SGHRS and CDR2 YFSETQ. Trimming removed 4 bases at V and 2 bases at J, with 16 bases between. CDR3 coding DNA: TGCGCCAGCAGCACGGAGGTCCGGGCAGCTGGAAACACCATATATTTT. Translating it yields CASSTEVRAAGNTIYF.

This clone was seen a handful of times. CDR3 in DNA: TGTGCCAGCAGTTCACAGGGGATGCGCAATCAGCCCCAGCATTTT. It codes for CASSSQGMRNQPQHF. The chain uses TRBV6-2 or TRBV6-3 and TRBJ1-5, with 7 bases fitting TRBD1. The CDR3 runs to 15 residues. CDR1 is MNHEY and CDR2 is SVGEGT in the germline V gene. J was trimmed by 2 bases and V by 4 bases; bases with no gene match: 5.

V usage is TRBV11-2 and J usage is TRBJ2-3; D is ambiguous. This CDR3 is built from 15 residues. CDR1 and CDR2 (germline): SGHAT, FQNNGV. V was trimmed by 1 base and J by 2 bases, leaving 10 bases between them. In nucleotides, the CDR3 is TGTGCCAGCAGCTTAGCCGCCTATCCCACAGATACGCAGTATTTT. It specifies CASSLAAYPTDTQYF.

This chain links TRBV30 with TRBJ1-3, with D unresolved. The V gene's germline CDR1 is GTSNPN and CDR2 SVGIG (reference sequence). CDR3 length: 12 amino acids. Trimming removed 7 bases from V and 3 bases from J, with 10 bases in between. The CDR3: CASPGNGNTIYF. The DNA for the CDR3 is TGTGCCTCACCGGGGAATGGAAACACCATATATTTT. The whole variable domain, remainder taken from reference TRBV30 and TRBJ1-3, is SQTIHQWPATLVQPVGSPLSLECTVEGTSNPNLYWYRQAAGRGLQLLFYSVGIGQISSEVPQNLSASRPQDRQFILSSKKLLLSDSGFYLCASPGNGNTIYFGEGSWLTVV.

The V and J genes are TRBV5-5 and TRBJ1-4; 12 bases are shared with TRBD1. The CDR3 totals 17 residues. Germline V gene sequence: CDR1 SGHKS, CDR2 YYEKEE (reference sequence). After removal of 0 bases from V and 3 bases from J, the junction contained 3 bases not matched to a gene. The CDR3 here is CASSLAGQGAANEKLFF. CDR3 bases: TGTGCCAGCAGCTTGGCGGGACAGGGGGCCGCTAATGAAAAACTGTTTTTT.

CDR3 DNA: TGCGCCAGCAGCCCCGGGGGGGCAGGCTCCTACGAGCAGTACTTC. It yields the protein CASSPGGAGSYEQYF. The V gene is TRBV5-1, the J gene TRBJ2-7; 8 bases are a match to TRBD2. In germline, CDR1 is SGHRS, CDR2 YFSETQ. J gave up 0 bases and V 4 bases, and 6 bases lay outside the gene matches. The length of the CDR3 is 15 residues.

This chain joins TRBV5-6 and TRBJ2-1; TRBD1 is a possible D gene (6 bases). Germline loops: CDR1 SGHDT, CDR2 YYEEEE. This CDR3 is 15 amino acids long. V was trimmed by 6 bases and J by 2 bases, leaving 15 bases between them. The CDR3: CASTSRTEAYNEQFF. In DNA, the CDR3 is TGTGCCAGCACCAGTCGGACAGAAGCCTACAATGAGCAGTTCTTC.